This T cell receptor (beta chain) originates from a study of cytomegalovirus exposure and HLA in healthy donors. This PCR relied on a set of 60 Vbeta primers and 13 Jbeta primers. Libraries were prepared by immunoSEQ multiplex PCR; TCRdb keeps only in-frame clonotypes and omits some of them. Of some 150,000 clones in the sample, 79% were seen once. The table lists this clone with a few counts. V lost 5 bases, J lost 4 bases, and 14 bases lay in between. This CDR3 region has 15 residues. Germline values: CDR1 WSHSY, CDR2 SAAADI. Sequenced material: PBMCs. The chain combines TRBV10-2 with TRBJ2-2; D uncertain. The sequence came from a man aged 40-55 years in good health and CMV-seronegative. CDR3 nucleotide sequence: TGCGCCAGCAGTCCCGTCCGAACAATCACCGGGGAGCTGTTTTTT. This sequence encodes CASSPVRTITGELFF.